A single T cell receptor beta chain is shown here with its context. Its antigen remains unknown. This CDR3 is built from 14 residues. Trimming left V 1 base short and J 8 bases short, with 15 bases between. Germline lookup yields CDR1 SGHRS and CDR2 YFSETQ. TCRdb re-called the 5' RACE reads through MiXCR, storing one row per CDR3 protein. The sample lists around 530,000 distinct CDR3 sequences; 13% to 15% were seen once. The sample is drawn from a study of identical twins. General study points: Out-of-frame alpha sequences shared by twins were enriched for low generation probability.

The sample was also reused in another study, on yellow fever vaccine responses in identical twins.

The chain employs TRBV5-1 and TRBJ1-1; D not certain. The TCR sequence derives from a woman aged 18-35 years in good health. Sequenced input: CD4+ T cells sorted from blood. The CDR3 DNA reads as TGCGCCAGCAGCTTGTCGCGACTTTCCTCAGAAGCTTTCTTT. This gives the protein CASSLSRLSSEAFF.